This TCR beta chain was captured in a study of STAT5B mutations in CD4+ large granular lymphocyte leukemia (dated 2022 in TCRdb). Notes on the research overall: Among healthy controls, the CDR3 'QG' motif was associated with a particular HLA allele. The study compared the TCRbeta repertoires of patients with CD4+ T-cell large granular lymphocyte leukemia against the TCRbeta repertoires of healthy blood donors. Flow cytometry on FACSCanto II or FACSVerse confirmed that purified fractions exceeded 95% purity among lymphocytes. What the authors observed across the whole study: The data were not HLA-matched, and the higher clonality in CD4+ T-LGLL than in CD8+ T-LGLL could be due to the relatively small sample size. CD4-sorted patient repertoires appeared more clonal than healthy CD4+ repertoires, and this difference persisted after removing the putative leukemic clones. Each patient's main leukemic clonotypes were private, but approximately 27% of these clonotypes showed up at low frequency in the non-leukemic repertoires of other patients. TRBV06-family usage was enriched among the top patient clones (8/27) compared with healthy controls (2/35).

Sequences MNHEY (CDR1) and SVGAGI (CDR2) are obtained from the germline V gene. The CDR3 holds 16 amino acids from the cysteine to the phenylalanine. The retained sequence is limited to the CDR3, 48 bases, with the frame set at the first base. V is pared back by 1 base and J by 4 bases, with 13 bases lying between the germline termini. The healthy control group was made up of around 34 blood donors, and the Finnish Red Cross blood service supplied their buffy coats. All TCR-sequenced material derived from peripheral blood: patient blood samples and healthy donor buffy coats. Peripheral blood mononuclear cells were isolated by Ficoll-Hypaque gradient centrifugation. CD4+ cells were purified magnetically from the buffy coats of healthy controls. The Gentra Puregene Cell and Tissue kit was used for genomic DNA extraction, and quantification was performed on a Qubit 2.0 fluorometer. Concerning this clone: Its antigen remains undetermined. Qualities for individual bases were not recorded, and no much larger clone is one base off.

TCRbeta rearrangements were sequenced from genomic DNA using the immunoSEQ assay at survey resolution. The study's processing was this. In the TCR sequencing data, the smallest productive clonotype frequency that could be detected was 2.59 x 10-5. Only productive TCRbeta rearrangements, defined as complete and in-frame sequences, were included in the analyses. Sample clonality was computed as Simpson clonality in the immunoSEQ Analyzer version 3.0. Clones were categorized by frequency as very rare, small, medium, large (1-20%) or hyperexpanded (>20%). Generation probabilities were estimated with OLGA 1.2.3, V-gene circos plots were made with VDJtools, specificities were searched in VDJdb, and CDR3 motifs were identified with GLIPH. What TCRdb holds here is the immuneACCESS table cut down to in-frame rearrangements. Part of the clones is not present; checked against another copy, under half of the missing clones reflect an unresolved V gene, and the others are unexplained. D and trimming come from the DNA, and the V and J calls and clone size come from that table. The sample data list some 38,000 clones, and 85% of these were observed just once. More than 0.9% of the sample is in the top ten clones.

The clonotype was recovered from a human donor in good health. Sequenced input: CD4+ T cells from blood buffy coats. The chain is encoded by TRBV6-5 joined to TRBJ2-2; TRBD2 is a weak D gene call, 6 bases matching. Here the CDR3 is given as CASSYFGTPSTGELFF. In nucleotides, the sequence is TGTGCCAGCAGTTACTTCGGGACTCCCTCCACCGGGGAGCTGTTTTTT.